These T cell receptor beta chains were read from a single sample in a study of blood T cells in healthy people across ages. TCRdb fed the 5' RACE reads into MiXCR, producing one record per CDR3 protein. The data contain approximately 700,000 distinct CDR3 sequences, about 32% of them singletons. The specimen sequenced was blood. Receptors originate from a woman over 75 in good health. CDR3s include the opening cysteine and the closing phenylalanine or tryptophan. The D gene is left open where the match is weak. For some rows the clone size is stated as once, few or many, or as a class when expanded; others skip it.

many TRBJ2-7 TRBD2 TRBV4-2 TGTGCCAGCAGCCAAGAATTAGCGGGGGAGTACGAGCAGTACTTC CASSQELAGEYEQYF
- TRBJ1-6 - TRBV5-1 TGCGCCAGCAGCTTGGGCGATCGTTCACCCCTCCACTTT CASSLGDRSPLHF
- TRBJ1-1 - TRBV7-2 TGTGCCAGCAGCCCCAGATCCGAGTTTATAACTGAAGCTTTCTTT CASSPRSEFITEAFF
- TRBJ2-7 TRBD1 TRBV20-1 TGCAGTGCTCGACAGGGGGCGCGGAACGAGCAGTACTTC CSARQGARNEQYF
- TRBJ2-1 - TRBV12-3/TRBV12-4 TGTGCCAGCAGTTTAGGCTTTGGGCCGATTGAATACAATGAGCAGTTCTTC CASSLGFGPIEYNEQFF
few TRBJ1-1 - TRBV4-2 TGTGCCAGCAGCCAGAGTATGGGGGTGAACACTGAAGCTTTCTTT CASSQSMGVNTEAFF
- TRBJ2-7 - TRBV27 TGTGCCAGCAGTCCCCAGGGGGGGGGCGGCGAGCAGTACTTC CASSPQGGGGEQYF
- TRBJ1-5 - TRBV6-2/TRBV6-3 TGTGCCAGCAGTTACTCGATGGCGGGGGCCGGTCAGCCCCAGCATTTT CASSYSMAGAGQPQHF
- TRBJ2-5 TRBD1 TRBV9 TGTGCCAGCAGCATCCGGGACAGGGGGTACAATGAGCAGTACTTC CASSIRDRGYNEQYF
many TRBJ2-3 TRBD1 TRBV7-3 TGTGCCAGCAGCTTAAGCCAGGGGGAGTCAGATACGCAGTATTTT CASSLSQGESDTQYF
- TRBJ2-1 - TRBV7-3 TGTGCCAGCAGCTTAAATGCGGTTAGTGGGAATGAGCAGTTCTTC CASSLNAVSGNEQFF
few TRBJ2-2 - TRBV2 TGTGCCAGCAGTGGATTGGGGAACCCGGGGACCGGGGAGCTGTTTTTT CASSGLGNPGTGELFF
- TRBJ1-2 - TRBV5-1 TGCGCCAGCAGCCCGGCTCCAGGGTCTAGGGGCTACACCTTC CASSPAPGSRGYTF
- TRBJ2-1 TRBD2 TRBV15 TGTGCCACCAGCAGACCCTCGGGGGGCTCCTACAATGAGCAGTTCTTC CATSRPSGGSYNEQFF
many TRBJ1-5 - TRBV5-1 TGCGCCAGCAGCTCGGGACTTGGGGGGCCCCAGCATTTT CASSSGLGGPQHF
many TRBJ1-2 - TRBV6-2/TRBV6-3 TGTGCCAGCAGCTCCCCCGTGGGCTCCCCCTACGGCTACACCTTC CASSSPVGSPYGYTF
- TRBJ2-3 - TRBV2 TGTGCCAGCGGTCCGGGGGTGAGCACAGATACGCAGTATTTT CASGPGVSTDTQYF
- TRBJ2-1 - TRBV29-1 TGCAGCGCCGAGAGACCGGGGGATGAGCAGTTCTTC CSAERPGDEQFF
few TRBJ2-1 TRBD2 TRBV24-1 TGTGCCACCAGTGATTCCTCTAGCGGCTCCTACAATGAGCAGTTCTTC CATSDSSSGSYNEQFF
- TRBJ2-1 - TRBV4-3 TGCGTCAGCGGCCTAAGGGACCGAGCCTACAATGAGCAGTTCTTC CVSGLRDRAYNEQFF
- TRBJ2-5 - TRBV4-1 TGCGCCAGCAGCCATGTATTCATACAGGTGAAAGAGCAGTACTTC CASSHVFIQVKEQYF
many TRBJ1-1 - TRBV5-1 TGCGCCAGCAGCTCGGGACGGACGAACACTGAAGCTTTCTTT CASSSGRTNTEAFF
many TRBJ1-2 TRBD1 TRBV2 TGTGCCAGCAGTGTTCGGGACAGCGACTATGGCTACACCTTC CASSVRDSDYGYTF
- TRBJ1-1 - TRBV6-2/TRBV6-3 TGTGCCAGCCAGTCCCCCGGGATGAACACTGAAGCTTTCTTT CASQSPGMNTEAFF
many TRBJ2-1 TRBD2 TRBV30 TGTGCCTGGAGTTTCCTGACTAGCGAGGAGCAGTTCTTC CAWSFLTSEEQFF
many TRBJ1-1 TRBD1 TRBV9 TGTGCCAGCAGCGTCGGGGACAGGCGGGGCACTGAAGCTTTCTTT CASSVGDRRGTEAFF
many TRBJ2-7 - TRBV6-2/TRBV6-3 TGTGCCAGCAGCCAGGGGCTCGAGCAGTACTTC CASSQGLEQYF
many TRBJ1-2 - TRBV7-2 TGTGCCAGCAGCTTAGTTCCCCAACGTGGCTACACCTTC CASSLVPQRGYTF